The T cell receptor (beta chain) described here comes from a study of regulatory T cells in long-lasting Graves disease. General study results and limits: Public clonotype sharing was higher in persistent than newly diagnosed patients. Small sample size may have lowered accuracy.

Time point reported: newly diagnosed GD, antithyroid drugs for less than 3 months. PBMCs provided the RNA from which the TCR library was made. Germline V gene lookup returns CDR1 MDHEN and CDR2 SYDVKM. V was pared by 6 bases and J by 4 bases, with 15 bases between. The CDR3 runs to 14 residues. Comment on this clonotype: The antigen is undetermined.

Through Arm-PCR of CDR3 regions and iRepertoire HTBI primers, TCR beta libraries were built. TCRdb redid the calling of the multiplex PCR reads with MiXCR, one entry per CDR3 protein. The sample carries hundreds of thousands of distinct CDR3 sequences, 16% recorded once. Separately, the same data were catalogued under a study of T cells in Graves' hyperthyroidism and ophthalmopathy. As that report states: The HTBI set primed first-round TCR CDR3 RT-PCR. Most thyroid clonotypes expanded above 0.001 appeared in blood too.

This receptor was obtained from a man aged 40-49 years with Graves disease. The genes are TRBV28 and TRBJ1-2; D possibly corresponds to TRBD1 (6 bases). The sample in question was peripheral blood mononuclear cells (PBMCs), obtained at new diagnosis, from a patient treated with antithyroid drugs. The CDR3, as DNA: TGTGCCAGCAGATCAGGGGCACAGGGCTATGGCTACACCTTC. Encoded protein: CASRSGAQGYGYTF.